This T cell receptor beta chain was obtained from a study of metastatic and nonmetastatic thyroid tumors. Study outcomes and limitations: Compared with benign nodules, malignant thyroid tumors were reported to have significantly higher TCR beta diversity in both blood and tumor.

How the authors handled the data: Clinicopathological groups differed in CDR3, with these differences serving to build a distant-metastasis classifier for papillary thyroid cancer. TCRdb reanalyzed the PCR reads via MiXCR. TCRdb, not the authors, supplied the V and J calls. The sample contains 11,000 to 15,000 clones, about a quarter of which appear only once. Every patient underwent thyroid surgery untreated. This clone was observed many times. What it recognizes is unknown. Germline-derived CDR1 and CDR2 are SGHTS and YDEGEE. The CDR3 loop spans 15 amino acids. The V end was cut by 1 base, the J end by 9 bases, with 17 bases between.

The sequenced sample consisted of tumor tissue. J is TRBJ1-5 and V is TRBV5-8; no definite D call. This receptor was obtained from a female donor with papillary thyroid cancer or a benign thyroid nodule (not recorded which). Some clones in this sample may be carry-over from other donors' samples. CDR3 DNA: TGTGCCAGCAGCTTGTGGGCTACAGCCGATCGGCCCCAGCATTTT. Translation gives CASSLWATADRPQHF.